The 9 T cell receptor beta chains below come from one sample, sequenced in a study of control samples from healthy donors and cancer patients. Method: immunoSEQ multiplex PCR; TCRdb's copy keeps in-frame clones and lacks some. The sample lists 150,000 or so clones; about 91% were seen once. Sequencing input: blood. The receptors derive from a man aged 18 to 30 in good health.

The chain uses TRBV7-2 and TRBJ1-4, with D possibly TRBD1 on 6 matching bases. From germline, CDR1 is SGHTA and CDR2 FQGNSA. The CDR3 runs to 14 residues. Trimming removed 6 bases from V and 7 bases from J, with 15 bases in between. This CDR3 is CASRPDRWFEKLFF. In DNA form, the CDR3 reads TGTGCCAGCAGACCGGACAGATGGTTTGAAAAACTGTTTTTT.

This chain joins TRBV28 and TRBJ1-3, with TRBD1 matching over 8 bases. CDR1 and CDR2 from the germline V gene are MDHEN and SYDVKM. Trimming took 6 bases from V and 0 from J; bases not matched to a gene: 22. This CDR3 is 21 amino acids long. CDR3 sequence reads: CASRKFGRGTGTPSSGNTIYF. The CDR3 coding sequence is TGTGCCAGCAGGAAGTTTGGAAGGGGGACAGGAACACCGAGCTCTGGAAACACCATATATTTT.

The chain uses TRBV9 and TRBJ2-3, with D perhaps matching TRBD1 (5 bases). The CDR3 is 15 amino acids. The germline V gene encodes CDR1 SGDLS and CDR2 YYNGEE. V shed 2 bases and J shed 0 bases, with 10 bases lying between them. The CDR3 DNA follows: TGTGCCAGCAGCGTGGGGCCGACTAGCACAGATACGCAGTATTTT. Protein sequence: CASSVGPTSTDTQYF. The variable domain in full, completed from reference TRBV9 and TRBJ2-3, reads DSGVTQTPKHLITATGQRVTLRCSPRSGDLSVYWYQQSLDQGLQFLIQYYNGEERAKGNILERFSAQQFPDLHSELNLSSLELGDSALYFCASSVGPTSTDTQYFGPGTRLTVL.

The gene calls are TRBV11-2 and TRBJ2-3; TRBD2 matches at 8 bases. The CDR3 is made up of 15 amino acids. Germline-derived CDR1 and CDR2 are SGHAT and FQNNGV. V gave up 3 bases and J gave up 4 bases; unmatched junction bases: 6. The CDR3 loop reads CASSLAGGRADTQYF. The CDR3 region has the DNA TGTGCCAGCAGCTTGGCGGGGGGAAGGGCAGATACGCAGTATTTT.

This CDR3 reads CSVLTAGETQYF. CDR3 nucleotide sequence: TGCAGCGTTCTTACAGCCGGGGAGACCCAGTACTTC. The chain recombines TRBV29-1 with TRBJ2-5; D gene ambiguous. The V and J ends lost 5 bases and 5 bases respectively, with 12 bases between them. The CDR3 has 12 amino acids. From germline, CDR1 is SQVTM and CDR2 ANQGSEA. The whole variable domain, remainder taken from reference TRBV29-1 and TRBJ2-5, is SAVISQKPSRDICQRGTSLTIQCQVDSQVTMMFWYRQQPGQSLTLIATANQGSEATYESGFVIDKFPISRPNLTFSTLTVSNMSPEDSSIYLCSVLTAGETQYFGPGTRLLVL.

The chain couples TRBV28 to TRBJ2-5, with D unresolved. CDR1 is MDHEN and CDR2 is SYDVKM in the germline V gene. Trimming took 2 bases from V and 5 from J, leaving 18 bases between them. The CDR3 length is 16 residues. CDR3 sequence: CASSLLSGSRPETQYF. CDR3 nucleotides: TGTGCCAGCAGTTTACTATCCGGCTCCCGGCCGGAGACCCAGTACTTC.

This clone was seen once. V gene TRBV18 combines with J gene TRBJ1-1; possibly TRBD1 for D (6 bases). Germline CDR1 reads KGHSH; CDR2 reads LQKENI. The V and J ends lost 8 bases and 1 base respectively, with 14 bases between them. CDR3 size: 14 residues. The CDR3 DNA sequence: TGTGCCAGCGCGCAACAGGGCTCGAACACTGAAGCTTTCTTT. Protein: CASAQQGSNTEAFF.

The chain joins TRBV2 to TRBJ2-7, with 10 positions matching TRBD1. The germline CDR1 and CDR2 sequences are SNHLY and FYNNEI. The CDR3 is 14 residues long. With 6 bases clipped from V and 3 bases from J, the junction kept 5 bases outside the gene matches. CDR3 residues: CASRTGTGDYEQYF. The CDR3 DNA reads TGTGCCAGCAGGACCGGGACAGGGGACTACGAGCAGTACTTC.

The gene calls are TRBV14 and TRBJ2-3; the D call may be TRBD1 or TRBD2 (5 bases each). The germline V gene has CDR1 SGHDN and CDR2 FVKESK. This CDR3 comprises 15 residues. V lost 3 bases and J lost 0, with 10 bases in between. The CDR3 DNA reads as TGTGCCAGCAGCCACCTGGGACGGAGCACAGATACGCAGTATTTT. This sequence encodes CASSHLGRSTDTQYF.